A selection of T cell receptor beta chains follows, all from one sample in a study of shared clonotypes between healthy human individuals. Only in-frame clones appear in the TCRdb table, and some are missing; sequencing was by immunoSEQ multiplex PCR. The table includes millions of clones, roughly 95% detected once. Sequenced: naive CD4+ T cells sorted from blood. Receptors originate from a young man in good health. CDR3s include the opening cysteine and the closing phenylalanine or tryptophan. The D gene is left open where the match is weak. A clone size is listed for some rows: how often the clone was seen (once, few, many), or a class if it is expanded.

CDR3 protein: CASSGAGGTYEQYF
CDR3 DNA: TGTGCCAGCAGCGGGGCGGGAGGAACCTACGAGCAGTACTTC
J gene: TRBJ2-7
clone size: NA
D gene: TRBD2
V gene: TRBV7-8

CDR3 protein: CASSQDGTGSFF
CDR3 DNA: TGTGCCAGCAGCCAAGATGGGACAGGCTCTTTCTTT
J gene: TRBJ1-1
clone size: NA
D gene: TRBD1
V gene: TRBV14

CDR3 protein: CASRQGPGEQYF
CDR3 DNA: TGTGCCAGCAGACAGGGACCCGGCGAGCAGTACTTC
J gene: TRBJ2-7
clone size: NA
D gene: NA
V gene: TRBV25-1

CDR3 protein: CASSVEPNTEAFF
CDR3 DNA: TGTGCCAGCAGCGTAGAACCGAACACTGAAGCTTTCTTT
J gene: TRBJ1-1
clone size: NA
D gene: NA
V gene: TRBV9

CDR3 protein: CASSTDTLGDEQFF
CDR3 DNA: TGTGCCAGTAGTACTGACACGTTGGGAGATGAGCAGTTCTTC
J gene: TRBJ2-1
clone size: NA
D gene: NA
V gene: TRBV19

CDR3 protein: CASSRLAANTGELFF
CDR3 DNA: TGTGCCAGCAGCCGACTAGCGGCGAACACCGGGGAGCTGTTTTTT
J gene: TRBJ2-2
clone size: NA
D gene: TRBD2
V gene: TRBV7-9

CDR3 protein: CAWSVKGNTEAFF
CDR3 DNA: TGTGCCTGGAGTGTAAAAGGCAACACTGAAGCTTTCTTT
J gene: TRBJ1-1
clone size: NA
D gene: NA
V gene: TRBV30

CDR3 protein: CASSPWGAGGLETQYF
CDR3 DNA: TGTGCCAGCAGTCCCTGGGGCGCGGGGGGGCTGGAGACCCAGTACTTC
J gene: TRBJ2-5
clone size: NA
D gene: TRBD2
V gene: TRBV9

CDR3 protein: CAWSRQVNTEAFF
CDR3 DNA: TGTGCCTGGAGTAGACAGGTGAACACTGAAGCTTTCTTT
J gene: TRBJ1-1
clone size: NA
D gene: NA
V gene: TRBV30

CDR3 protein: CASSRGSGTEAFF
CDR3 DNA: TGTGCCAGCAGTAGAGGCTCCGGCACTGAAGCTTTCTTT
J gene: TRBJ1-1
clone size: once
D gene: NA
V gene: TRBV6-5

CDR3 protein: CASRPIDRGSGELFF
CDR3 DNA: TGCGCCAGCAGGCCCATTGATAGGGGCTCCGGGGAGCTGTTTTTT
J gene: TRBJ2-2
clone size: NA
D gene: NA
V gene: TRBV10-1

CDR3 protein: CASSDRETMGEQYF
CDR3 DNA: TGTGCCAGCAGTGACAGGGAAACGATGGGCGAGCAGTACTTC
J gene: TRBJ2-7
clone size: NA
D gene: TRBD1
V gene: TRBV28

CDR3 protein: CATKPGVGTNEKLFF
CDR3 DNA: TGTGCCACCAAACCAGGGGTTGGCACTAATGAAAAACTGTTTTTT
J gene: TRBJ1-4
clone size: NA
D gene: NA
V gene: TRBV28

CDR3 protein: CASSQTWDRPVHF
CDR3 DNA: TGCGCCAGCAGCCAAACTTGGGACAGGCCAGTCCACTTT
J gene: TRBJ1-6
clone size: NA
D gene: TRBD1
V gene: TRBV4-1

CDR3 protein: CASVGHPNSYEQYF
CDR3 DNA: TGTGCCAGTGTGGGACATCCGAACTCCTACGAGCAGTACTTC
J gene: TRBJ2-7
clone size: NA
D gene: NA
V gene: TRBV2

CDR3 protein: CASSSQGHLHGYTF
CDR3 DNA: TGTGCCAGCAGTTCCCAGGGACACTTACATGGCTACACCTTC
J gene: TRBJ1-2
clone size: NA
D gene: NA
V gene: TRBV6-6

CDR3 protein: CASSDRTGPSEQYF
CDR3 DNA: TGTGCCAGCAGTGATCGGACAGGGCCCAGCGAGCAGTACTTC
J gene: TRBJ2-7
clone size: NA
D gene: TRBD1
V gene: TRBV2

CDR3 protein: CASSSAAIAVTDTQYF
CDR3 DNA: TGCGCCAGCAGCTCAGCTGCCATAGCGGTCACAGATACGCAGTATTTT
J gene: TRBJ2-3
clone size: NA
D gene: NA
V gene: TRBV5-1

CDR3 protein: CSAQGNYGYTF
CDR3 DNA: TGCAGTGCCCAGGGGAACTATGGCTACACCTTC
J gene: TRBJ1-2
clone size: NA
D gene: NA
V gene: TRBV20-1

CDR3 protein: CASTRTGTYEQYF
CDR3 DNA: TGTGCCAGCACCAGGACAGGGACCTACGAGCAGTACTTC
J gene: TRBJ2-7
clone size: NA
D gene: TRBD1
V gene: TRBV6-5

CDR3 protein: CAISTDRATDTQYF
CDR3 DNA: TGTGCCATCAGTACGGACAGGGCCACAGATACGCAGTATTTT
J gene: TRBJ2-3
clone size: once
D gene: TRBD1
V gene: TRBV10-3

CDR3 protein: CASSLKTGTNEKLFF
CDR3 DNA: TGTGCCAGCAGCTTGAAGACAGGGACTAATGAAAAACTGTTTTTT
J gene: TRBJ1-4
clone size: NA
D gene: TRBD1
V gene: TRBV5-5

CDR3 protein: CASSRGRGIITDTQYF
CDR3 DNA: TGTGCCAGTAGCCGCGGGCGGGGTATTATCACAGATACGCAGTATTTT
J gene: TRBJ2-3
clone size: NA
D gene: NA
V gene: TRBV19

CDR3 protein: CASSLYRGNDEQYF
CDR3 DNA: TGTGCCAGCAGCTTGTATAGGGGGAACGACGAGCAGTACTTC
J gene: TRBJ2-7
clone size: NA
D gene: NA
V gene: TRBV5-6

CDR3 protein: CASSLAPGGLGTEAFF
CDR3 DNA: TGTGCCAGCAGCTTGGCCCCAGGGGGGCTTGGGACTGAAGCTTTCTTT
J gene: TRBJ1-1
clone size: NA
D gene: TRBD1
V gene: TRBV5-6

CDR3 protein: CASSESGRAGNTIYF
CDR3 DNA: TGCGCCAGCAGTGAGTCGGGACGGGCTGGAAACACCATATATTTT
J gene: TRBJ1-3
clone size: NA
D gene: NA
V gene: TRBV10-1

CDR3 protein: CASSSSGTTTGELFF
CDR3 DNA: TGTGCCAGCAGCTCCTCCGGGACCACCACCGGGGAGCTGTTTTTT
J gene: TRBJ2-2
clone size: NA
D gene: NA
V gene: TRBV11-3

CDR3 protein: CAWSWLGGGYGYTF
CDR3 DNA: TGTGCCTGGAGCTGGCTGGGGGGCGGCTATGGCTACACCTTC
J gene: TRBJ1-2
clone size: once
D gene: NA
V gene: TRBV30

CDR3 protein: CASSPTGTGEGETQYF
CDR3 DNA: TGCGCCAGCAGCCCAACCGGGACAGGGGAAGGGGAGACCCAGTACTTC
J gene: TRBJ2-5
clone size: NA
D gene: TRBD1
V gene: TRBV5-1

CDR3 protein: CASSSKGTGGNTDTGELFF
CDR3 DNA: TGTGCCAGCAGCTCTAAGGGGACAGGGGGCAACACCGACACCGGGGAGCTGTTTTTT
J gene: TRBJ2-2
clone size: NA
D gene: TRBD1
V gene: TRBV11-2

CDR3 protein: CAISESPLTSGSKYEQYF
CDR3 DNA: TGTGCCATCAGTGAGTCCCCTTTGACTAGCGGGAGTAAGTACGAGCAGTACTTC
J gene: TRBJ2-7
clone size: NA
D gene: TRBD2
V gene: TRBV10-3

CDR3 protein: CASSGGRHSGANVLTF
CDR3 DNA: TGTGCCTCGTCGGGCGGTCGGCATTCTGGGGCCAACGTCCTGACTTTC
J gene: TRBJ2-6
clone size: NA
D gene: NA
V gene: TRBV14

CDR3 protein: CASSVLGDYGYTF
CDR3 DNA: TGTGCCAGCAGTGTTCTGGGCGACTATGGCTACACCTTC
J gene: TRBJ1-2
clone size: NA
D gene: NA
V gene: TRBV25-1

CDR3 protein: CASSATSGSTDTQYF
CDR3 DNA: TGTGCCAGCAGTGCAACTAGCGGGAGTACAGATACGCAGTATTTT
J gene: TRBJ2-3
clone size: NA
D gene: TRBD2
V gene: TRBV25-1

CDR3 protein: CASSRGGTGGADEQYF
CDR3 DNA: TGTGCCAGCAGCCGGGGTGGGACAGGGGGCGCCGACGAGCAGTACTTC
J gene: TRBJ2-7
clone size: once
D gene: TRBD1
V gene: TRBV4-2

CDR3 protein: CASSATGVWGNSPLHF
CDR3 DNA: TGCGCCAGCAGTGCCACAGGGGTATGGGGAAATTCACCCCTCCACTTT
J gene: TRBJ1-6
clone size: NA
D gene: TRBD1
V gene: TRBV10-2

CDR3 protein: CASRQTSGSSYEQYF
CDR3 DNA: TGTGCCAGCAGACAGACTAGCGGGTCTTCCTACGAGCAGTACTTC
J gene: TRBJ2-7
clone size: NA
D gene: TRBD2
V gene: TRBV6-1

CDR3 protein: CATPAGTGGLAQHF
CDR3 DNA: TGTGCCACCCCGGCCGGGACAGGGGGTTTGGCCCAGCATTTT
J gene: TRBJ1-5
clone size: NA
D gene: TRBD1
V gene: TRBV25-1

CDR3 protein: CASSYSVESEQYF
CDR3 DNA: TGTGCCAGCAGTTACTCGGTCGAAAGCGAGCAGTACTTC
J gene: TRBJ2-7
clone size: NA
D gene: NA
V gene: TRBV6-6

CDR3 protein: CASSRGGTEAFF
CDR3 DNA: TGTGCCAGCAGTCGGGGGGGCACTGAAGCTTTCTTT
J gene: TRBJ1-1
clone size: NA
D gene: NA
V gene: TRBV6-5

CDR3 protein: CASSEQGEKLFF
CDR3 DNA: TGTGCCAGCAGCGAGCAGGGGGAAAAGTTGTTTTTT
J gene: TRBJ1-4
clone size: NA
D gene: TRBD1
V gene: TRBV13

CDR3 protein: CASSSGQAGLGGNTIYF
CDR3 DNA: TGTGCCAGCAGCTCGGGACAGGCGGGACTGGGTGGAAACACCATATATTTT
J gene: TRBJ1-3
clone size: NA
D gene: TRBD1
V gene: TRBV11-3

CDR3 protein: CASSTRQIQETQYF
CDR3 DNA: TGTGCCAGCAGCACCCGACAGATACAAGAGACCCAGTACTTC
J gene: TRBJ2-5
clone size: NA
D gene: NA
V gene: TRBV5-4

CDR3 protein: CASSRRDGNTEAFF
CDR3 DNA: TGTGCCAGCAGCCGACGGGACGGGAACACTGAAGCTTTCTTT
J gene: TRBJ1-1
clone size: NA
D gene: NA
V gene: TRBV5-6

CDR3 protein: CSARRAPKVFF
CDR3 DNA: TGCAGTGCTAGAAGGGCGCCAAAAGTTTTCTTT
J gene: TRBJ1-1
clone size: NA
D gene: NA
V gene: TRBV20-1

CDR3 protein: CASSQDGNGRENGYTF
CDR3 DNA: TGCGCCAGCAGCCAAGATGGGAATGGGAGGGAGAATGGCTACACCTTC
J gene: TRBJ1-2
clone size: NA
D gene: NA
V gene: TRBV4-3

CDR3 protein: CAWSDYRVFTEAFF
CDR3 DNA: TGTGCCTGGAGCGATTACAGGGTTTTTACTGAAGCTTTCTTT
J gene: TRBJ1-1
clone size: NA
D gene: NA
V gene: TRBV30

CDR3 protein: CASASGGDTGELFF
CDR3 DNA: TGTGCCAGTGCTAGCGGGGGAGACACCGGGGAGCTGTTTTTT
J gene: TRBJ2-2
clone size: NA
D gene: TRBD2
V gene: TRBV7-9

CDR3 protein: CASRNRDRANTEAFF
CDR3 DNA: TGCGCCAGCAGAAACCGGGACAGGGCGAACACTGAAGCTTTCTTT
J gene: TRBJ1-1
clone size: NA
D gene: TRBD1
V gene: TRBV5-1

CDR3 protein: CASSPLQGAPINYGYTF
CDR3 DNA: TGTGCCAGCAGTCCGCTACAGGGGGCTCCGATTAACTATGGCTACACCTTC
J gene: TRBJ1-2
clone size: once
D gene: TRBD1
V gene: TRBV7-6

CDR3 protein: CASSLTSGRVTGELFF
CDR3 DNA: TGTGCCAGCAGTCTAACTAGCGGGAGGGTCACCGGGGAGCTGTTTTTT
J gene: TRBJ2-2
clone size: NA
D gene: TRBD2
V gene: TRBV7-2

CDR3 protein: CASSKQGAGANVLTF
CDR3 DNA: TGTGCCAGCAGTAAACAGGGAGCTGGGGCCAACGTCCTGACTTTC
J gene: TRBJ2-6
clone size: once
D gene: NA
V gene: TRBV6-6

CDR3 protein: CASGLGHTTEAFF
CDR3 DNA: TGTGCTAGTGGTTTGGGCCACACCACTGAAGCTTTCTTT
J gene: TRBJ1-1
clone size: NA
D gene: NA
V gene: TRBV12-5

CDR3 protein: CASSLTAGGKAYEQYF
CDR3 DNA: TGTGCCAGCAGTTTAACCGCGGGGGGTAAGGCCTACGAGCAGTACTTC
J gene: TRBJ2-7
clone size: NA
D gene: TRBD2
V gene: TRBV28